A single TCR beta chain is shown here with its context. This clonotype was seen more than once but under ten times. The antigen it recognizes is unknown. Base qualities are not recorded, but no much larger clone differs from it by a single base. Library preparation used 5' RACE. Sequencing relied on an Illumina HiSeq 2500. A second 7 to 11 cycle PCR used a sample-barcoded 5' primer and a J-beta primer mix. A unique molecular identifier was introduced onto each TCR beta cDNA molecule by a template-switch 5' adaptor carrying 12 random nucleotides. At least 2.5 million CDR3-containing paired-end reads were obtained from each sample. First-strand cDNA was synthesized from all RNA with the Mint cDNA synthesis kit, primed by a TRBC-specific oligonucleotide. After uracil-DNA glycosylase treatment, a first 18-cycle PCR used universal primers M1SS and BC2_uni_R on all cDNA. Per the authors' processing: Each sample was normalized by randomly selecting 1 million high-quality reads, each carrying a distinct molecular identifier. Instead of being binned into consensus sequences, reads that shared molecular identifiers were thrown out. MiTCR, run with a Q25 quality threshold and the strictest error-elimination algorithm, handled CDR3 identification, clonotype clustering and error correction. A nonparametric unseen species model with Euler transformation was used to estimate a lower bound on total TCR beta diversity. Starting from the raw public reads, TCRdb applied fastp trimming at Q25, assembled clones with MiXCR and retained in-frame beta chains. Rows are unified per CDR3 protein, each entry keeping the most common DNA and genes. None of the V and J calls come from the authors' own analysis; TCRdb made them. Here the sample has about 970,000 distinct CDR3 sequences; roughly 51% occur a single time. 20% to 25% of the sample rests with the top ten.

Looking up the germline V gene yields CDR1 MNHEY and CDR2 SVGAGI. The CDR3 sequence holds 15 residues, the cysteine and phenylalanine included. CDR3 DNA is the only sequence kept; it has 45 bases, read in frame from the first base. A distance of 13 bases separates the germline ends of V and J, which lose 2 bases and 8 bases respectively. The sample belongs to a study of blood T cells in healthy people across ages (dated by TCRdb to the mid-2010s). With respect to the entire study: In model experiments, roughly one uniquely barcoded TCR beta cDNA molecule per two T cells was captured by template switching. The study measured age-related changes in TCR beta repertoire diversity using deep sequencing normalized with unique cDNA molecular identifiers. Four age groups were formed from the donors: young (average approximately 17 years), middle-aged (roughly 38), aged (62) and long-lived (less than 85). To avoid experimental bias, donors of different ages were randomly spread across the sequencing lanes. The study analyzed two additional independent replicas of 1 million unique cDNA reads from the same blood draw for two donors, one aged 18 to 29 and one aged 80 or older.

General findings and caveats noted by the study authors: Conclusive comparison of naive and antigen-experienced compartments was prevented by the profiling of bulk unsorted PBMCs. Donor CMV infection status was unknown, potentially confounding age-related changes in expanded clonotypes. The percentage of naive T cells measured by flow cytometry correlated strongly with observed TCR beta diversity. Compared with the aged group, the long-lived group had more naive CD4+ T cells, fewer expanded clones and increased TCR diversity, a pattern suggesting age selection. Observed TCR beta diversity per million T cells fell roughly linearly with age, and a significant reduction was already apparent by age about 36. Estimates of total diversity from one million sequenced T cells were regarded as lower bounds and underestimates.

The donors were 40 or so Caucasian individuals from Russia, aged roughly 6 to 90 years, who were systemically healthy. About 9.8 milliliters of peripheral blood were drawn from each donor into EDTA-treated Vacutainer tubes. Ficoll-Paque density-gradient centrifugation was used to isolate PBMCs, with at least 7 million per sample. Trizol reagent was used to extract total RNA from PBMCs, with at least 6 micrograms per sample. Naive CD45RAhigh/CD27high T cell percentages were measured by flow cytometry on a PBMC aliquot from every donor. The receptor's source is a woman aged 55-70 years in good health. The V and J segments used are TRBV6-5 and TRBJ1-6, with a tentative D gene TRBD1 over 6 matching bases. The sample consisted of blood. The nucleotide sequence reads as follows: TGTGCCAGCAGTTACAGGGGACATAACGATTCACCCCTCCACTTT. The translation is CASSYRGHNDSPLHF.